What follows is one TCR beta chain and its context. The junction departs from germline at one end; a sequencing error may be responsible. Germline assignment: CDR1 SSHAT and CDR2 FNYEAQ (reference sequence). CDR3 length: 13 amino acids. Using immunoSEQ multiplex PCR, the repertoire was profiled, and TCRdb retains in-frame clones only, with some absent. The table has 70,000 or so clones, about 80% seen once. The data were obtained in a study of T cell responses to AZD1222 COVID-19 vaccine. This TCR derives from an adult in good health. Material: peripheral blood, obtained on day 0 of AZD1222 vaccination. This rearrangement joins TRBV7-7 to TRBJ2-1; no clear D. This CDR3 reads CASSLVHKGEQFF. CDR3 coding DNA: TGTGCTAGCAGCTTAGTTCACAAGGGTGAGCAGTTCTTC.